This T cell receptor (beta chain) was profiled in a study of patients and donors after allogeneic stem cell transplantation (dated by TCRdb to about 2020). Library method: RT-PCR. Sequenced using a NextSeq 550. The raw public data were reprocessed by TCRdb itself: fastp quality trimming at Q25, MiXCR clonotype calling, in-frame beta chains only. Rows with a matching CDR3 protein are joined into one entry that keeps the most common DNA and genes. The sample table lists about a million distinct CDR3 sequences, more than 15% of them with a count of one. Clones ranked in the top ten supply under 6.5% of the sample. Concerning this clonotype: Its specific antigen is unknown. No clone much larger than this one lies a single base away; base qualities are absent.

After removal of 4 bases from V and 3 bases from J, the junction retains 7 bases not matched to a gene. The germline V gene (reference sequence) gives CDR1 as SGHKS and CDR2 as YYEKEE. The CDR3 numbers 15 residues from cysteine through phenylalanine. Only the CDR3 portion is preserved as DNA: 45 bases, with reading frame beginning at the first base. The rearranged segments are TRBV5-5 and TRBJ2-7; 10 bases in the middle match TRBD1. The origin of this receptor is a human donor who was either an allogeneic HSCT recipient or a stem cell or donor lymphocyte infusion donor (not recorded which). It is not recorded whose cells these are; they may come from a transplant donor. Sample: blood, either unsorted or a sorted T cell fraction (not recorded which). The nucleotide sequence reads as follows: TGTGCCAGCAGCAGACCCGGGACAGGGGTCTACGAGCAGTACTTC. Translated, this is CASSRPGTGVYEQYF.